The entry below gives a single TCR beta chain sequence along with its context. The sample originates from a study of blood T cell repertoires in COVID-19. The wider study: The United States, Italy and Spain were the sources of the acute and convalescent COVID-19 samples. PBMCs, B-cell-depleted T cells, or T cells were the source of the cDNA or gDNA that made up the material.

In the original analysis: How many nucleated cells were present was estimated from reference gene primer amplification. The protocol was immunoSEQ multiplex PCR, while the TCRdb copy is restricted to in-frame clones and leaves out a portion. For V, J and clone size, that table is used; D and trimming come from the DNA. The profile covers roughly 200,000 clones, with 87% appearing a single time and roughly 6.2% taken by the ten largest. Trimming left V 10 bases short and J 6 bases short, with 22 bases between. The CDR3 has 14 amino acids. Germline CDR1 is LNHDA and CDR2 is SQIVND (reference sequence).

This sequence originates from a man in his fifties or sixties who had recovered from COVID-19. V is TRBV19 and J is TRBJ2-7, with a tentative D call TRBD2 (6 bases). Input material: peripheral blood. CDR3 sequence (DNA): TGTGCCACCTCGCCGGGGGTCTCGAGTGGCGAGCAGTACTTC. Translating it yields CATSPGVSSGEQYF.